The next 21 T cell receptor beta chains were all read from a single sample in a study of T-cell memory formation after mild COVID-19. TCRdb used MiXCR to reprocess the 5' RACE reads, holding one entry per CDR3 protein. The table lists about 200,000 distinct CDR3 sequences, 9% to 10% of them singletons. The sequencing input was PBMCs or a T cell subset sorted from them (not recorded which). The receptor source for this set is a man between 18 and 35 years old who had mild COVID-19 (a few samples of this study predate the infection). Cell type and time point are not known.

This clonotype was seen many times. The V call is TRBV12-3 or TRBV12-4, the J call TRBJ2-3, with 8 bases fitting TRBD2. The V segment lost 2 bases and the J segment 0 bases; nucleotides outside the gene matches: 4. The CDR3 loop spans 16 amino acids. In nucleotides, the CDR3 is TGTGCCAGCAGTTTATTCGGGGGGGCTAGCACAGATACGCAGTATTTT. It is translated as CASSLFGGASTDTQYF.

The chain combines TRBV18 with TRBJ2-4; D uncertain. Germline V gives CDR1 KGHSH, CDR2 LQKENI. This CDR3 spans 15 amino acids. The V end lost 0 bases, the J end lost 8 bases, and 14 bases lay between the germline ends. CDR3 residues: CASSPPSRVSDIQYF. For the CDR3, the DNA is TGTGCCAGCTCACCACCGTCCCGCGTTTCAGACATTCAGTACTTC.

The table lists this clonotype with a few counts. The V gene is TRBV20-1, the J gene TRBJ2-3; TRBD1 or TRBD2 may be the D gene (5 bases each). Trimming stripped 3 bases from V and 3 bases from J, with 13 bases between. The CDR3 runs to 14 residues. Germline V gene sequence: CDR1 DFQATT, CDR2 SNEGSKA (reference sequence). CDR3 in DNA: TGCAGTGCTAGTGAGGGGTTGGTGACAGATACGCAGTATTTT. This translates into CSASEGLVTDTQYF.

CDR3 in DNA: TGTGCCAGCAGCCAGGGGATCGGGGGTCTAAGCACAGATACGCAGTATTTT. Translating it yields CASSQGIGGLSTDTQYF. The rearrangement links TRBV7-9 to TRBJ2-3, with D perhaps given as TRBD1 or TRBD2 (6 bases each). From germline, CDR1 is SEHNR and CDR2 FQNEAQ (reference sequence). The V and J ends lost 5 bases and 0 bases respectively, with 18 bases between them. The CDR3 is 17 amino acids.

This clonotype was seen a handful of times. This chain connects TRBV7-2 to TRBJ1-5, with D perhaps TRBD1 (5 bases). The CDR3 contains 16 residues. V lost 5 bases and J lost 6, with 20 bases in between. From germline, CDR1 is SGHTA and CDR2 FQGNSA. CDR3 in DNA: TGTGCCAGCAGCGCCGGCCGGGGCATTGGTAGTCAGCCCCAGCATTTT. This gives the protein CASSAGRGIGSQPQHF.

This clonotype was found a few times. The chain combines TRBV2 with TRBJ2-7; tentatively, D is TRBD2 (5 bases). CDR3 length: 13 amino acids. The ends were cut back, 8 bases at V and 6 bases at J, with 17 bases in the middle. CDR1 SNHLY and CDR2 FYNNEI come from the germline V gene. Here the CDR3 DNA reads TGTGCCAGCTCTGCTGGGGAGACGACCGAGCAGTACTTC. The encoded protein is CASSAGETTEQYF.

Only a few counts were recorded for this clonotype. This rearrangement joins TRBV2 to TRBJ2-7; D not certain. The CDR3 sequence is 13 residues long. Trimming took off 6 bases at V and 3 bases at J, with 12 bases between the two ends. Germline V CDR1 and CDR2: SNHLY, FYNNEI. The CDR3: CASRESNSYEQYV. CDR3 coding DNA: TGTGCCAGCAGGGAGAGTAACAGCTACGAGCAGTACGTC.

Ten or more counts support this clonotype. The chain combines TRBV5-1 with TRBJ1-2, with D hard to call. Germline V gene sequence: CDR1 SGHRS, CDR2 YFSETQ. This CDR3 contains 14 residues. V lost 0 bases and J lost 4, with 10 bases in between. The chain's CDR3 is CASSLDGRSYGYTF. CDR3 sequence (DNA): TGCGCCAGCAGCTTGGATGGCAGGTCCTATGGCTACACCTTC.

This clonotype was observed at least ten times. The chain couples TRBV5-1 to TRBJ2-1; 12 bases match TRBD2. There are 16 residues in the CDR3. Per germline, CDR1 SGHRS and CDR2 YFSETQ. V lost 4 bases and J lost 8; bases outside the gene matches: 10. DNA for the CDR3: TGCGCCAGCAGCACTCTACTAGCGGGGGGTGTCGATGAGCAGTTCTTC. This gives the protein CASSTLLAGGVDEQFF.

This clonotype was seen a handful of times. V is TRBV5-1 and J is TRBJ2-5; D uncertain. V lost 0 bases, J lost 4 bases, and 7 bases lay in between. CDR1 and CDR2 (germline): SGHRS, YFSETQ. The CDR3 covers 13 residues. The CDR3 reads CASSLGRGETQYF. CDR3 DNA sequence: TGCGCCAGCAGCTTGGGAAGAGGAGAGACCCAGTACTTC.

The rearrangement joins TRBV6-6 to TRBJ1-2; 7 bases map to TRBD1. J gave up 3 bases and V 6 bases, and 7 bases lay outside the gene matches. Germline CDR1 reads MNHNY; CDR2 reads SVGAGI (reference sequence). CDR3 length: 14 amino acids. The CDR3 coding sequence is TGTGCCAGCAGGGCAGGGGGTGAGGACTATGGCTACACCTTC. Translated: CASRAGGEDYGYTF.

This clonotype turned up a few times. The chain has TRBV12-3 or TRBV12-4 and TRBJ2-1; D is unclear. V was shortened by 3 bases and J by 4 bases, with 10 bases between the two germline ends. This CDR3 comprises 14 residues. The CDR3 DNA sequence: TGTGCCAGCAGTTTTGGGGTAGAGTACAATGAGCAGTTCTTC. Its translation is CASSFGVEYNEQFF.

The CDR3: CASSLEVGTNEKLFF. In DNA form, the CDR3 reads TGTGCCAGCAGCTTAGAGGTCGGGACGAATGAAAAACTGTTTTTT. This chain joins TRBV7-2 and TRBJ1-4; D might be TRBD1 (5 bases). This CDR3 spans 15 amino acids. The V end was cut by 1 base, the J end by 5 bases, with 11 bases between. Germline assignment: CDR1 SGHTA and CDR2 FQGNSA.

In its sample, this clonotype was seen a few times. The chain carries TRBV4-2 and TRBJ2-3; D possibly corresponds to TRBD1 (6 bases). This CDR3 contains 17 residues. V gave up 8 bases and J gave up 7 bases, with 28 bases separating them. Per the germline V gene, CDR1 is LGHNA and CDR2 is YNFKEQ. The CDR3, as DNA: TGTGCCAGCGGTCTCGGGGCTACGGGGAAGGGGGTACATACGCAGTATTTT. It specifies CASGLGATGKGVHTQYF.

The chain is built from TRBV18 and TRBJ2-2; weak D call: TRBD1 (6 bases). Germline V gene lookup returns CDR1 KGHSH and CDR2 LQKENI. Trimming pared 5 bases from V and 4 bases from J, leaving 14 bases between. This CDR3 is 15 amino acids long. CDR3 DNA: TGTGCCAGCTCATCGGGGACATATGGCACCGGGGAGCTGTTTTTT. This translates into CASSSGTYGTGELFF.

The chain employs TRBV5-1 and TRBJ2-3, with 13 bases lining up with TRBD2. Per the germline V gene, CDR1 is SGHRS and CDR2 is YFSETQ. J was trimmed by 5 bases and V by 5 bases; bases with no gene match: 8. This CDR3 has 16 amino acids. The CDR3 here is CASSIGLAGAIDTQYF. Written as DNA, the CDR3 is TGCGCCAGCAGTATCGGACTAGCGGGGGCAATAGATACGCAGTATTTT.

This chain uses TRBV18 with TRBJ2-1; TRBD2 agrees at 15 bases. This CDR3 spans 16 amino acids. The ends lost 0 bases at V and 7 bases at J; junction bases unmatched: 1. CDR1 KGHSH and CDR2 LQKENI come from the germline V gene. CDR3 nucleotide sequence: TGTGCCAGCTCACCACCGGGACTAGCGGGGGGTAATGAGCAGTTCTTC. Translating it yields CASSPPGLAGGNEQFF.

This chain uses TRBV12-3 or TRBV12-4 with TRBJ1-3; D is ambiguous. This CDR3 contains 14 residues. Trimming pared 6 bases from V and 0 bases from J, leaving 9 bases between. CDR3 region: CASSFQSSGNTIYF. Written as DNA, the CDR3 is TGTGCCAGCAGCTTTCAGAGCTCTGGAAACACCATATATTTT.

This clonotype showed up many times. The rearrangement links TRBV4-2 to TRBJ1-5, with TRBD1 as a possible D gene (5 bases). The CDR3 is made up of 16 amino acids. Germline CDR1 LGHNA, CDR2 YNFKEQ. V was clipped by 1 base and J by 5 bases, with 15 bases between them. The CDR3 DNA follows: TGTGCCAGCAGCCAAGGCGTAGGGGCAATAGATCAGCCCCAGCATTTT. Translation: CASSQGVGAIDQPQHF.

This clonotype was seen only a few times. The chain joins TRBV11-2 to TRBJ2-1; TRBD2 matches at 12 bases. V lost 6 bases to trimming and J lost 10 bases; unmatched junction nucleotides: 10. CDR3 length equals 15 residues. The germline CDR1 and CDR2 sequences are SGHAT and FQNNGV. This CDR3 is CASRFLTSGGGEQFF. The CDR3 DNA reads TGTGCCAGCAGGTTCTTGACTAGCGGGGGAGGGGAGCAGTTCTTC. The full variable domain, completed using reference TRBV11-2 and TRBJ2-1, is EAGVAQSPRYKIIEKRQSVAFWCNPISGHATLYWYQQILGQGPKLLIQFQNNGVVDDSQLPKDRFSAERLKGVDSTLKIQPAKLEDSAVYLCASRFLTSGGGEQFFGPGTRLTVL.

This clonotype was found a few times. The chain recombines TRBV20-1 with TRBJ1-5; tentative D call: TRBD1 (6 bases). This CDR3 region has 16 residues. Trimming pared 1 base from V and 4 bases from J, leaving 17 bases between. In germline, CDR1 is DFQATT, CDR2 SNEGSKA (reference sequence). The CDR3 DNA reads TGCAGTGCTAGAGGGCCGGGGGCAGGGAGGAATCAGCCCCAGCATTTT. It translates to CSARGPGAGRNQPQHF.